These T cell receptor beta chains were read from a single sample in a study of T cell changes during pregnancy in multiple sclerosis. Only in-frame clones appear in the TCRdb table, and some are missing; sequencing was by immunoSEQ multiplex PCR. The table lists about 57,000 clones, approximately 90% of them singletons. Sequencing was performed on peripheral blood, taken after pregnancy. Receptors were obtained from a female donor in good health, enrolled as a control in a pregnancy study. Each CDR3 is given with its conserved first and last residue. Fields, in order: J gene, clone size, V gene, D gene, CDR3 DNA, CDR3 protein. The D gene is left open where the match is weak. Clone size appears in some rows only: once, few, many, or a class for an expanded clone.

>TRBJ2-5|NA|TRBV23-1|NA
TGCGCCAGCAGTCAATCGCAGGAGACCCAGTACTTC
CASSQSQETQYF
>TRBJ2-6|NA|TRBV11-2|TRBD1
TGTGCCAGCAGCATACGGACAGGCCCCTCTGGGGCCAACGTCCTGACTTTC
CASSIRTGPSGANVLTF
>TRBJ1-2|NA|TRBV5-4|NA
TGTGCCAGCAGCTTGGCAGGGAACTATGGCTACACCTTC
CASSLAGNYGYTF
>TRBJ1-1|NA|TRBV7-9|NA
TGTGCCAGCAGCTTAGACGGGGGGACTGTACCGGTGGCTTTCTTT
CASSLDGGTVPVAFF
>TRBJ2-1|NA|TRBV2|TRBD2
TGTGCCAGCAGGACCGGGACTAGCGACTACAATGAGCAGTTCTTC
CASRTGTSDYNEQFF
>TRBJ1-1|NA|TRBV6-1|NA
TGTGCCAGCAGTGTGGAGAGGAACACTGAAGCTTTCTTT
CASSVERNTEAFF
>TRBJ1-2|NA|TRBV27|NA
TGTGCCAGCAGGAGGGACTGGAACTATGGCTACACCTTC
CASRRDWNYGYTF
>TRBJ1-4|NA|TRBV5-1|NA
TGCGCCAGCAGCCAGCCGGCGGGAGGGGGAGGAAAACTGTTTTTT
CASSQPAGGGGKLFF
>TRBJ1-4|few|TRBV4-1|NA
TGCGCCAGCAGCCTCCAGGGAAGTTTAAACGTGGAACTGTTTTTT
CASSLQGSLNVELFF
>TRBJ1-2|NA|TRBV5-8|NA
TGTGCCAGCAGCTTGATTAGGGGTCGTGTAGGGTATGGCTACACCTTC
CASSLIRGRVGYGYTF
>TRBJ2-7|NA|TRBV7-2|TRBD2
TGTGCCAGCAGCTTCGGGGGGTTGAACTACGAGCAGTACTTC
CASSFGGLNYEQYF
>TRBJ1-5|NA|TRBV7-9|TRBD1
TGTGCCAGCAGCCCTGACAGGGGAGGCAATCAGCCCCAGCATTTT
CASSPDRGGNQPQHF
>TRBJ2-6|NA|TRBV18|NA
TGTGCCAGCTCACCTGTCAGCTCTGGGGCCAACGTCCTGACTTTC
CASSPVSSGANVLTF
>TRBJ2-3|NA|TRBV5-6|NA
TGTGCCAGCAGCTTGGTTTTCCAGGGGTCAGATACGCAGTATTTT
CASSLVFQGSDTQYF
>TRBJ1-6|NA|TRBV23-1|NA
TGCGCCAGCAACCAATCGGTCAGGGTAAACTCACCCCTCCACTTT
CASNQSVRVNSPLHF
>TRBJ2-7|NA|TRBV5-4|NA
TGTGCCAGCAGCTCGGTTCTTGATTCGGGACTCTTCTACGAGCAGTACTTC
CASSSVLDSGLFYEQYF
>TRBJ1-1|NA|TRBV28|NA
NA
CASSSSGHKTEAFF
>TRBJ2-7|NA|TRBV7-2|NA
TGTGCCAGCAGTCCCCCCCGGCCAGGCGAGCAGTACTTC
CASSPPRPGEQYF
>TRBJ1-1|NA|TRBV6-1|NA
TGTGCCAGCAGTGAATCAGAGGTTGCGGGTGAAGCTTTCTTT
CASSESEVAGEAFF
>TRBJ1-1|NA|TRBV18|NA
TGTGCCAGCTCGCCGACAGGGAACACTGAAGCTTTCTTT
CASSPTGNTEAFF
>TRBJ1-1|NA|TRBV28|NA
TGTGCCAGCGGGGCAGGCGGTTTGAACACTGAAGCTTTCTTT
CASGAGGLNTEAFF
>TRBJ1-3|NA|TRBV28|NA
TGTGCCAGCAGTTTATATCCCCCCGACAGCTCTGGAAACACCATATATTTT
CASSLYPPDSSGNTIYF
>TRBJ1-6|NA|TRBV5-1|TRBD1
TGCGCCAGCAGCTTCGTTCCGGGACAGGGTAATTCACCCCTCCACTTT
CASSFVPGQGNSPLHF
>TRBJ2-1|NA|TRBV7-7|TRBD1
TGTGCTAGCAGCCCAGCGGACAGGGGGAATGAGCAGTTCTTC
CASSPADRGNEQFF
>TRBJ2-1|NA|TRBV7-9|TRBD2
TGTGCCAGCAGCTCCGGTCTAGCGGGAGTATATGAGCAGTTCTTC
CASSSGLAGVYEQFF
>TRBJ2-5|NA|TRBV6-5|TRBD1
TGTGCCAGCAGTTACTGGGGGACAGGGCAAGAGACCCAGTACTTC
CASSYWGTGQETQYF
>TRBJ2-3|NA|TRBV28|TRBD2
TGTGCCAGCAGCCCATCCTCGGGAGGGTATAGCACAGATACGCAGTATTTT
CASSPSSGGYSTDTQYF
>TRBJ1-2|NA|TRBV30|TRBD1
TGTGCCAGATTCGCCGGGACAGGGAACAATGGCTACACCTTC
CARFAGTGNNGYTF
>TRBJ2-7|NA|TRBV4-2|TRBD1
TGTGCCAGCAGCCTTGCCCTCGCAGGGGGAGAAAGGGTTCACGAGCAGTACTTC
CASSLALAGGERVHEQYF